The 22 T cell receptor beta chains listed next were all sequenced from one sample in a study of T cell responses to AZD1222 COVID-19 vaccine. Sequencing used immunoSEQ multiplex PCR; TCRdb keeps in-frame clones, though not all of them. The sample includes 83,000 or so clones, roughly 90% of them seen just once. The sequencing used peripheral blood, collected 28 days after the second AZD1222 dose. The receptors shown here come from an adult who received the AZD1222 COVID-19 vaccine.

This rearrangement joins TRBV18 to TRBJ2-1, with D unresolved. V lost 5 bases, J lost 8 bases, and 7 bases lay in between. Germline lookup yields CDR1 KGHSH and CDR2 LQKENI. This CDR3 comprises 11 residues. CDR3 sequence: CASSERDEQFF. CDR3 coding DNA: TGTGCCAGCTCAGAACGGGATGAGCAGTTCTTC.

This chain connects TRBV12-3 or TRBV12-4 to TRBJ2-2; D not certain. V was trimmed by 4 bases and J by 3 bases, leaving 6 bases between them. The length of the CDR3 is 13 residues. The CDR3 sequence: CASSSGYTGELFF. The CDR3 bases are TGTGCCAGCAGTTCCGGATACACCGGGGAGCTGTTTTTT.

This chain links TRBV15 with TRBJ2-3; 7 nucleotides line up with TRBD1. Germline values: CDR1 LNHNV, CDR2 YYDKDF (reference sequence). The CDR3 runs to 18 residues. Losses at the gene ends were 3 bases for V and 4 bases for J; bases not matched to a gene: 16. The CDR3 region is CATSRSILLDRRSDTQYF. The CDR3 DNA follows: TGTGCCACCAGCAGGAGTATTCTCTTGGACAGGCGGTCAGATACGCAGTATTTT.

The chain recombines TRBV6-5 with TRBJ2-7; the D gene is possibly TRBD2 (7 bases). Germline V lookup: CDR1 MNHEY, CDR2 SVGAGI. This CDR3 comprises 11 residues. V lost 8 bases and J lost 7, with 12 bases in between. The CDR3 sequence: CASGGAWEQYF. In DNA form, the CDR3 reads TGTGCCAGCGGGGGGGCCTGGGAGCAGTACTTC.

The chain has TRBV18 and TRBJ1-1; D not resolved. V lost 0 bases to trimming and J lost 1 base, with 9 bases between them. The CDR3 runs 15 residues. CDR1 is KGHSH, CDR2 LQKENI, per germline. CDR3 residues: CASSPPNSGNTEAFF. In DNA form, the CDR3 reads TGTGCCAGCTCACCACCTAACTCCGGGAACACTGAAGCTTTCTTT.

V is TRBV4-3 and J is TRBJ1-4, with a tentative D call TRBD1 (6 bases). Germline values: CDR1 LGHNA, CDR2 YSLEER. The CDR3 covers 14 residues. The germline V and J ends were trimmed by 1 base and 8 bases, with 11 bases remaining between them. CDR3 in amino acids: CASSQAGVGEKLFF. The DNA for the CDR3 is TGCGCCAGCAGCCAAGCAGGGGTAGGGGAAAAACTGTTTTTT.

This chain links TRBV3-1 (or the pseudogene TRBV3-2) with TRBJ1-2; D call uncertain. V was cut by 1 base and J by 4 bases, with 13 bases left in between. The CDR3 extends over 15 amino acids. Germline values: CDR1 LGHDT, CDR2 YNNKEL (reference sequence). CDR3 sequence: CASSQASSGSYGYTF. The CDR3 DNA follows: TGTGCCAGCAGCCAAGCGTCGTCAGGAAGCTATGGCTACACCTTC.

The chain combines TRBV21-1 with TRBJ2-5; the listed D gene, TRBD2, was not tested against the DNA. TRBV21-1 is labeled a pseudogene. This CDR3 is built from 17 residues. CDR3 region: CARESGTSGSGGKTQYF. In DNA, the CDR3 is TGTGCCAGAGAATCCGGGACTAGCGGGAGTGGGGGAAAGACCCAGTACTTC.

The V call is TRBV30, the J call TRBJ1-6; 7 bases line up with TRBD1. V lost 3 bases and J lost 6; bases outside the gene matches: 8. CDR1 and CDR2 from the germline V gene are GTSNPN and SVGIG (reference sequence). CDR3 length equals 15 residues. The CDR3 region has the DNA TGTGCCTGGAGCCCCCCGGGACAGTTTAATTCACCCCTCCACTTT. Its protein product is CAWSPPGQFNSPLHF.

CDR3 DNA: TGTGCCATCAGTGAAGGTGGGACTGAAGCTTTCTTT. This codes for CAISEGGTEAFF. V gene TRBV10-3 combines with J gene TRBJ1-1; D ambiguous. This CDR3 comprises 12 residues. Trimming took off 3 bases at V and 5 bases at J, with 7 bases between the two ends. Germline V gene lookup returns CDR1 ENHRY and CDR2 SYGVKD.

This chain links TRBV10-3 with TRBJ2-3; D gene unclear. Trimming cost V 8 bases and J 4 bases, with 10 bases left between them. CDR3 length: 12 residues. Germline V gene sequence: CDR1 ENHRY, CDR2 SYGVKD. The CDR3 DNA reads TGTGCCATCTCTGGGGTTTCAGATACGCAGTATTTT. Its translation is CAISGVSDTQYF.

The chain employs TRBV19 and TRBJ2-1, with D possibly matching TRBD2 (5 bases). The germline V gene has CDR1 LNHDA and CDR2 SQIVND (reference sequence). The CDR3 is 15 amino acids. The germline V and J ends were trimmed by 1 base and 4 bases, with 11 bases remaining between them. The chain's CDR3 is CASSIGRTEYNEQFF. The CDR3 coding sequence is TGTGCCAGTAGTATAGGGAGGACGGAATACAATGAGCAGTTCTTC.

The V call is TRBV10-2, the J call TRBJ2-2; D is unresolved. The CDR3 length is 16 residues. V was trimmed by 8 bases and J by 9 bases, leaving 25 bases between them. Looked up from germline, CDR1 is WSHSY and CDR2 is SAAADI. For the CDR3, the DNA is TGCGCCAGCCATAACCAGCCTCCTTATCTCGCCCGGGAGCTGTTTTTT. Its translation: CASHNQPPYLARELFF.

The gene calls are TRBV30 and TRBJ2-5; D may match TRBD1 or TRBD2 (5 bases each). The V end lost 5 bases, the J end lost 5 bases, and 18 bases lay between the germline ends. Germline loops: CDR1 GTSNPN, CDR2 SVGIG (reference sequence). The CDR3 has 14 residues. CDR3 sequence: CAWGPGGSHETQYF. In DNA form, the CDR3 reads TGTGCCTGGGGCCCTGGGGGAAGCCATGAGACCCAGTACTTC.

This chain joins TRBV9 and TRBJ2-5; 9 bases line up with TRBD2. The length of the CDR3 is 16 residues. Germline lookup yields CDR1 SGDLS and CDR2 YYNGEE. V lost 4 bases and J lost 5; bases outside the gene matches: 12. The CDR3 DNA reads as TGTGCCAGCAGCCCTCTGGGGCGGGAGGGCCTTGAGACCCAGTACTTC. Translating it yields CASSPLGREGLETQYF.

This clone was seen a single time. The CDR3 spells CASISGTTTYEQYF. The CDR3 DNA is TGTGCCAGCATCTCCGGGACCACCACCTACGAGCAGTACTTC. J is TRBJ2-7 and V is TRBV6-5; D tentatively fits TRBD1 or TRBD2 (5 bases each). The CDR3 covers 14 residues. The V end lost 7 bases, the J end lost 2 bases, and 15 bases lay between the germline ends. Germline CDR1 reads MNHEY; CDR2 reads SVGAGI.

The J gene is TRBJ1-2, the V gene TRBV24-1; D might be TRBD1 (5 bases). The CDR3 extends over 14 amino acids. The germline gives CDR1 KGHDR, CDR2 SFDVKD. Deletions cut 4 bases from V and 3 bases from J, with 11 bases between. For the CDR3, the DNA is TGTGCCACCAGTGACCCGGGACGGGACTATGGCTACACCTTC. This sequence encodes CATSDPGRDYGYTF.

The rearrangement links TRBV5-1 to TRBJ1-1; 7 positions agree with TRBD1. With 3 bases clipped from V and 1 base from J, the junction kept 9 bases outside the gene matches. Germline CDR1 SGHRS, CDR2 YFSETQ. The CDR3 extends over 16 amino acids. For the CDR3, the DNA is TGCGCCAGCAGCTCATACCCGGGACAGTCGAACACTGAAGCTTTCTTT. Translation: CASSSYPGQSNTEAFF.

This chain links TRBV6-2 or TRBV6-3 with TRBJ2-1; D remains unclear. Germline assignment: CDR1 MNHEY and CDR2 SVGEGT. With 4 bases removed from V and 1 base from J, the gap between germline ends came to 11 bases. This CDR3 is built from 15 residues. The CDR3 protein is CASSSPYPSYNEQFF. CDR3 bases: TGTGCCAGCAGTTCTCCTTATCCATCCTACAATGAGCAGTTCTTC.

The chain recombines TRBV7-9 with TRBJ2-1; 8 bases match TRBD1. After removal of 7 bases from V and 2 bases from J, the junction contained 4 bases not matched to a gene. The CDR3 has 14 residues. Germline V gene sequence: CDR1 SEHNR, CDR2 FQNEAQ (reference sequence). CDR3 sequence (DNA): TGTGCCAGCATTCCGACAGGGGCCTACAATGAGCAGTTCTTC. Protein: CASIPTGAYNEQFF. Complete variable domain (other parts from reference TRBV7-9 and TRBJ2-1): DTGVSQNPRHKITKRGQNVTFRCDPISEHNRLYWYRQTLGQGPEFLTYFQNEAQLEKSRLLSDRFSAERPKGSFSTLEIQRTEQGDSAMYLCASIPTGAYNEQFFGPGTRLTVL.

The gene calls are TRBV2 and TRBJ1-5, with 11 bases matching TRBD1. The CDR3 consists of 17 residues. Germline CDR1 SNHLY, CDR2 FYNNEI. Losses at the gene ends were 6 bases for V and 0 bases for J; bases not matched to a gene: 7. The CDR3 DNA is TGTGCCAGCAGACGGGACAGGGGGTGGAATAGCAATCAGCCCCAGCATTTT. Translating it yields CASRRDRGWNSNQPQHF.

This chain joins TRBV19 and TRBJ1-5; D remains ambiguous. The ends were cut back, 1 base at V and 3 bases at J, with 10 bases in the middle. CDR1 and CDR2 from the germline V gene are LNHDA and SQIVND (reference sequence). The CDR3 has 15 residues. In DNA form, the CDR3 reads TGTGCCAGTAGTATAGGGACCACGGCCAATCAGCCCCAGCATTTT. Its translation is CASSIGTTANQPQHF.